This paragraph covers one TCR beta chain sequence. CDR3 length: 15 amino acids. V lost 6 bases to trimming and J lost 1 base, with 13 bases between them. Germline loops: CDR1 MDHEN, CDR2 SYDVKM. These data come from a study of blood T cell repertoires in COVID-19. In the original workflow: Nucleated cell number was recorded as an estimate derived from reference gene primer amplification. TCRdb's copy holds only in-frame clones and misses some; the assay was immunoSEQ multiplex PCR. Clone size and the V and J calls come from that table; the DNA yielded D and trimming. This table holds 250,000 to 350,000 clones, around nine tenths found once.

The chain carries TRBV28 and TRBJ1-5, with D hard to call. The specimen sequenced was peripheral blood. This TCR came from a woman aged 60-70 years with acute or convalescent COVID-19. The CDR3 here is CASRHPGGSNQPQHF. The CDR3, as DNA: TGTGCCAGCAGACACCCGGGAGGGAGCAATCAGCCCCAGCATTTT.